Listed below are T cell receptor beta chains from one sample, sequenced in a study of blood T cell repertoires in COVID-19. Generated by immunoSEQ multiplex PCR, the TCRdb table keeps only in-frame clones and is missing some. The sample holds fewer than 500,000 clones, roughly 77% seen once. The sequenced sample consisted of peripheral blood. The receptor set was obtained from a human donor with acute or convalescent COVID-19. The donor label of this sample is uncertain. Each CDR3 is given with its conserved first and last residue. D genes are given only for firm matches. Only some rows state a clone size, as once, few, many or a class for expanded clones.

v_call: TRBV11-2; clone_size: NA; d_call: NA; j_call: TRBJ1-6; cdr3_nt: TGTGCCAGCAGCCCAACCTTTAGTAATTCACCCCTCCACTTT; cdr3_aa: CASSPTFSNSPLHF
v_call: TRBV30; clone_size: few; d_call: TRBD1; j_call: TRBJ1-6; cdr3_nt: TGTGCCTGGCAGCAGGGGGAAAATTCACCCCTCCACTTT; cdr3_aa: CAWQQGENSPLHF
v_call: TRBV7-7; clone_size: NA; d_call: TRBD1; j_call: TRBJ2-1; cdr3_nt: TGTGCCAGCAGCCCGGACAGGTACAATGAGCAGTTCTTC; cdr3_aa: CASSPDRYNEQFF
v_call: TRBV19; clone_size: NA; d_call: NA; j_call: TRBJ2-3; cdr3_nt: TGTGCCAGTAGTATGGCACAGGGCCCAGATACGCAGTATTTT; cdr3_aa: CASSMAQGPDTQYF
v_call: TRBV7-9; clone_size: NA; d_call: NA; j_call: TRBJ1-3; cdr3_nt: TGTGCCAGCAGCTTATTATCCGGCGGCAGGGGAACTGGAAACACCATATATTTT; cdr3_aa: CASSLLSGGRGTGNTIYF
v_call: TRBV28; clone_size: NA; d_call: TRBD2; j_call: TRBJ2-1; cdr3_nt: TGTGCCAGCAGTAACTTGGGGGGAGGGGTCGGTGAGCAGTTCTTC; cdr3_aa: CASSNLGGGVGEQFF
v_call: TRBV19; clone_size: NA; d_call: NA; j_call: TRBJ1-1; cdr3_nt: TGTGCCAGTAGTATTTACGGGGGAGGGGATCGCACTGAAGCTTTCTTT; cdr3_aa: CASSIYGGGDRTEAFF
v_call: TRBV5-1; clone_size: NA; d_call: TRBD2; j_call: TRBJ2-7; cdr3_nt: TGCGCCAGCAGCCTATCGACTAGCGGGAGCTCCTACGAGCAGTACTTC; cdr3_aa: CASSLSTSGSSYEQYF
v_call: TRBV10-2; clone_size: once; d_call: TRBD2; j_call: TRBJ2-6; cdr3_nt: TGCGCCAGCTGGGAGGGCTCTGGGGCCAACGTCCTGACTTTC; cdr3_aa: CASWEGSGANVLTF
v_call: TRBV5-4; clone_size: many; d_call: TRBD2; j_call: TRBJ2-3; cdr3_nt: TGTGCCAGCAGCCCGCGGGGCGGGGGGTCTACAGATACGCAGTATTTT; cdr3_aa: CASSPRGGGSTDTQYF
v_call: TRBV10-3; clone_size: NA; d_call: TRBD2; j_call: TRBJ2-1; cdr3_nt: TGTGCCATCACGCGGGAGACCTACAATGAGCAGTTCTTC; cdr3_aa: CAITRETYNEQFF
v_call: TRBV11-2; clone_size: once; d_call: TRBD2; j_call: TRBJ2-1; cdr3_nt: TGTGCCAGCAGCTTTCGCGGACTAGCGGGGGGGCAGTTCAATGAGCAGTTCTTC; cdr3_aa: CASSFRGLAGGQFNEQFF
v_call: TRBV7-9; clone_size: NA; d_call: NA; j_call: TRBJ2-5; cdr3_nt: TGTGCCAGCATCCTCCCCGAGGGGGAAGAGACCCAGTACTTC; cdr3_aa: CASILPEGEETQYF
v_call: TRBV7-9; clone_size: NA; d_call: TRBD1; j_call: TRBJ1-2; cdr3_nt: TGTGCCAGCAGCACCCGGGACAGGAAAACTAACTATGGCTACACCTTC; cdr3_aa: CASSTRDRKTNYGYTF
v_call: TRBV5-6; clone_size: few; d_call: NA; j_call: TRBJ1-3; cdr3_nt: TGTGCCAGCAGCTTGTCCAGATTCCTTCGCTCTGGAAACACCATATATTTT; cdr3_aa: CASSLSRFLRSGNTIYF
v_call: TRBV29-1; clone_size: NA; d_call: NA; j_call: TRBJ2-3; cdr3_nt: TGCAGCGTTTCATGGACAGTTTCCACAGATACGCAGTATTTT; cdr3_aa: CSVSWTVSTDTQYF
v_call: TRBV5-1; clone_size: NA; d_call: NA; j_call: TRBJ1-2; cdr3_nt: TGCGCCAGCAGCCGCTTAGGACCGGGAGGCTACACCTTC; cdr3_aa: CASSRLGPGGYTF
v_call: TRBV7-9; clone_size: few; d_call: NA; j_call: TRBJ1-5; cdr3_nt: TGTGCCAGCAGCTCCTCCTCAGGGCCTAACCAGCCCCAGCATTTT; cdr3_aa: CASSSSSGPNQPQHF
v_call: TRBV29-1; clone_size: NA; d_call: NA; j_call: TRBJ1-4; cdr3_nt: TGCAGCGTTCGACCGGAGGGTGAAAAACTGTTTTTT; cdr3_aa: CSVRPEGEKLFF
v_call: TRBV12-3/TRBV12-4; clone_size: NA; d_call: NA; j_call: TRBJ1-2; cdr3_nt: TGTGCCAGCGCGGCTAACTATGGCTACACCTTC; cdr3_aa: CASAANYGYTF
v_call: TRBV19; clone_size: once; d_call: TRBD1; j_call: TRBJ1-1; cdr3_nt: TGTGCCAGTAGTAAAGGGGACAGGGGTTTGCTGAACACTGAAGCTTTCTTT; cdr3_aa: CASSKGDRGLLNTEAFF
v_call: TRBV12-3/TRBV12-4; clone_size: NA; d_call: NA; j_call: TRBJ2-4; cdr3_nt: TGTGCCAGCAGTTTTGAGGGGGACATTCAGTACTTC; cdr3_aa: CASSFEGDIQYF
v_call: TRBV15; clone_size: NA; d_call: TRBD1; j_call: TRBJ1-1; cdr3_nt: TGTGCCACCAGCAGCTGGTCGGACAGGGGGCGGAGGACTGAAGCTTTCTTT; cdr3_aa: CATSSWSDRGRRTEAFF
v_call: TRBV18; clone_size: NA; d_call: NA; j_call: TRBJ1-5; cdr3_nt: TGTGCCAGCACTCCAACAGGGTATAGCAATCAGCCCCAGCATTTT; cdr3_aa: CASTPTGYSNQPQHF
v_call: TRBV15; clone_size: NA; d_call: TRBD2; j_call: TRBJ2-1; cdr3_nt: TGTGCCACCAGCGGGGAGGGATCACTAGCGATGCAGTTCTTC; cdr3_aa: CATSGEGSLAMQFF
v_call: TRBV5-4; clone_size: NA; d_call: TRBD1; j_call: TRBJ1-6; cdr3_nt: TGTGCCAGCAGCCAGGGTGGACAGGGGTATAATTCACCCCTCCACTTT; cdr3_aa: CASSQGGQGYNSPLHF
v_call: TRBV7-6; clone_size: NA; d_call: NA; j_call: TRBJ1-1; cdr3_nt: TGTGCCAGCAGCCTCGTGGCCGGAACGGGTGAAGCTTTCTTT; cdr3_aa: CASSLVAGTGEAFF
v_call: TRBV19; clone_size: NA; d_call: NA; j_call: TRBJ2-2; cdr3_nt: TGTGCCAGTAGTATCCGCCCAGGGCTCGGGGAGCTGTTTTTT; cdr3_aa: CASSIRPGLGELFF
v_call: TRBV6-5; clone_size: NA; d_call: TRBD1; j_call: TRBJ1-1; cdr3_nt: TGTGCCAGCAGACTAGGACAGGTGAACACTGAAGCTTTCTTT; cdr3_aa: CASRLGQVNTEAFF
v_call: TRBV6-5; clone_size: NA; d_call: NA; j_call: TRBJ2-7; cdr3_nt: TGTGCCAGCAGTTTACAGGAGTTATCCTACGAGCAGTACTTC; cdr3_aa: CASSLQELSYEQYF
v_call: TRBV6-1; clone_size: NA; d_call: NA; j_call: TRBJ1-2; cdr3_nt: TGTGCCAGCAGCGAAACAGGGAAAAGGGTTAACTATGGCTACACCTTC; cdr3_aa: CASSETGKRVNYGYTF
v_call: TRBV6-4; clone_size: NA; d_call: NA; j_call: TRBJ1-1; cdr3_nt: TGTGCCAGCAGTGGACGGACGGGAGGTGAAGCTTTCTTT; cdr3_aa: CASSGRTGGEAFF
v_call: TRBV5-1; clone_size: NA; d_call: NA; j_call: TRBJ2-2; cdr3_nt: TGCGCCAGCAGCTTGTACGCGGGGACGAACACCGGGGAGCTGTTTTTT; cdr3_aa: CASSLYAGTNTGELFF
v_call: TRBV28; clone_size: few; d_call: NA; j_call: TRBJ1-3; cdr3_nt: TGTGCCAGCAGCGTATTGGACAGCTCTGGAAACACCATATATTTT; cdr3_aa: CASSVLDSSGNTIYF
v_call: TRBV14; clone_size: NA; d_call: TRBD1; j_call: TRBJ2-1; cdr3_nt: TGTGCCAGCAGCCCAGGGACAGCCGGAGAGCAGTTCTTC; cdr3_aa: CASSPGTAGEQFF
v_call: TRBV20-1; clone_size: NA; d_call: NA; j_call: TRBJ2-1; cdr3_nt: TGCTGTAGCGGAAAGGACAATGAGCAGTTCTTC; cdr3_aa: CCSGKDNEQFF
v_call: TRBV4-1; clone_size: NA; d_call: NA; j_call: TRBJ2-3; cdr3_nt: TGCGCCAGCAGCCAGGATCAAGGGGATGAGACGCAGTATTTT; cdr3_aa: CASSQDQGDETQYF
v_call: TRBV28; clone_size: once; d_call: NA; j_call: TRBJ2-3; cdr3_nt: TGTGCCAGCAGTTTACTACAGGGGGGGACGCAGTATTTT; cdr3_aa: CASSLLQGGTQYF
v_call: TRBV2; clone_size: NA; d_call: NA; j_call: TRBJ1-2; cdr3_nt: TGTGCCAGCAATATTCTTGGCCTCGGGACAACCAAAGCGTATGGCTACACCTTC; cdr3_aa: CASNILGLGTTKAYGYTF
v_call: TRBV30; clone_size: NA; d_call: TRBD2; j_call: TRBJ2-7; cdr3_nt: TGTGCCTGGAGAGCAACAGGGACTAGCGCCTCCTACGAGCAGTACTTC; cdr3_aa: CAWRATGTSASYEQYF